The entry that follows covers one T cell receptor (beta chain) sequence. This clonotype was seen a few times. Its antigen specificity is not known. The record has no base qualities; no much larger clone is one base away. Trimming accounts for 4 bases at V and 2 bases at J, while the number of junction bases matched to no gene is 3. The germline V gene (reference sequence) provides CDR1 WNHNN and CDR2 SYGVQD. From the cysteine up to the phenylalanine, the CDR3 has a length of 14 residues. The only DNA kept is the CDR3, 42 bases in frame from the first base. A constant-region primer and ProtoScript II reverse transcriptase were used to reverse-transcribe TCRbeta-specific cDNA from roughly 0.55 ug total RNA. Three nested multiplex PCR rounds, following a slightly modified ARM-PCR procedure, were used to build the TCRbeta libraries. Multiplex TRBV1-TRBV30 forward primers and a Cbeta reverse primer were used in the first two PCR rounds, each of which was run for approximately 10 cycles. Sample barcodes and Illumina adapters were added in a final 25-cycle PCR with Deep VentR polymerase. Before sequencing, amplicons between 200 and 500 bp were purified from gel using a QIAquick gel extraction kit. TCRbeta amplicons were sequenced on an Illumina HiSeq 2500 with 250-bp paired-end reads. The authors' analysis ran thus. Reads were quality-trimmed with Trimmomatic v0.33, and paired reads were merged with FLASH v1.2.11 to recover full CDR3 sequences. MiGEC v1.2.1b assigned V, D and J germline segments to the rearranged TCRbeta sequences. VDJtools v1.0.0 computed clonotype statistics and Shannon-Wiener diversity indices. To reduce sampling bias, subsequent analyses other than the diversity analysis used only the 250 most abundant clonotypes in each sample. TCRdb's own reprocessing of the public reads used fastp at Q25 and MiXCR and kept productive beta chains. Rows are unified per CDR3 protein, each entry keeping the most common DNA and genes. The authors' filters were not applied to this entry. This sample has 180,000 or so distinct CDR3 sequences in its table, and 60% of those were observed once. Under 75% of the sample is in the top ten clones.

The sample belongs to a study of tumor-infiltrating lymphocytes in primary liver carcinoma (dated by TCRdb to 2017 to 2019). Describing the broader study: Roughly five patients with histopathologically diagnosed primary liver carcinoma underwent surgical resection in China between November 2015 and March 2016. The five patients, three men and two women aged 30 to 69 years, had hepatocellular carcinoma (four) or combined HCC and intrahepatic cholangiocarcinoma (one). The tumors of the five patients were staged as T1-T3 N0M0, with maximum diameters ranging from roughly 4 to 10 cm. Each sample produced about 3.5 to 8 million productive TCRbeta reads, and read depth showed no significant difference between tissue types. For each liver tumor, the study sampled five regions along with adjacent normal tissue and blood, and applied TCRbeta repertoire sequencing, expression microarrays and whole-exome sequencing. A total of roughly 35 specimens from 5 patients went through TCRbeta repertoire sequencing, namely 25 tumor regions, 5 adjacent noncancerous liver tissues and 5 peripheral blood samples. Repertoires from technical replicates were highly reproducible, with mean shared-clone rates about 0.86 and correlation coefficients above 0.98.

RNA from unsorted whole blood was extracted with TRIzol reagent, and germline DNA was obtained with the DNeasy Blood & Tissue kit. At the time of sampling, the patients had chronic HBV infection and had not received any treatment. Approximately 4.1 milliliters of peripheral blood were collected into K2EDTA tubes before surgery. Results the study describes overall, beyond this receptor: The study included only four to six patients, and the authors note findings should be validated in a larger study. Repertoire overlap was found to be higher between tumor regions (mean approximately 36%) than between tumor-adjacent (roughly 17%) or tumor-blood (around 15%) pairs, consistent with antigen-driven expansion. Since the samples were bulk and unsorted, there was no way to compare CD4+ and CD8+ T cell repertoires. Compared with blood, tumors had a significantly larger share of the repertoire taken up by the top 250 clones (p = 0.039). Only the TCR beta chain was sequenced, so true repertoire diversity is likely underestimated because unpaired alpha chains were not captured.

This TCR derives from a man aged 35 to 55 with primary liver carcinoma and hepatitis B virus infection. The rearranged chain carries TRBV10-1 and TRBJ2-7, with TRBD2 matching 9 junction bases. Source material: peripheral blood. The CDR3 protein sequence reads: CASSGSGSAYEQYF. The DNA reads TGCGCCAGCAGTGGTAGCGGGAGCGCCTACGAGCAGTACTTC.